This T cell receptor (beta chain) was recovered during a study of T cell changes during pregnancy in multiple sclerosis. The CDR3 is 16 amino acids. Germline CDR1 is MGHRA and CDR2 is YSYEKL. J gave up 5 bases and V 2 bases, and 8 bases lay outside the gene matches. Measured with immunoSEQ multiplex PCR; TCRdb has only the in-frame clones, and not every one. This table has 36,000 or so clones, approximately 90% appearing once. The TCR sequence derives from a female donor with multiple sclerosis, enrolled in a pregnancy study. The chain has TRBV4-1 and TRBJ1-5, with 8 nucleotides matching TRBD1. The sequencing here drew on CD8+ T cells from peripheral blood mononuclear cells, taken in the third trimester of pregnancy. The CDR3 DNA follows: TGCGCCAGCAGCCAAACCCCCGACAGGGGAGATCAGCCCCAGCATTTT. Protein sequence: CASSQTPDRGDQPQHF.